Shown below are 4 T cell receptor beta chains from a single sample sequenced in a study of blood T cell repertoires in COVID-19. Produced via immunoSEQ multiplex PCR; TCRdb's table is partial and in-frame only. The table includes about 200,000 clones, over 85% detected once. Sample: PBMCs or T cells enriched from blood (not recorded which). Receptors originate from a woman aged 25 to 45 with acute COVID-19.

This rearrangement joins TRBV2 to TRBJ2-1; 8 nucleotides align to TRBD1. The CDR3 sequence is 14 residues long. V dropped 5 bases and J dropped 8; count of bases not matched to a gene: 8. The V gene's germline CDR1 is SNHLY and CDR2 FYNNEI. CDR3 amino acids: CASSRQGYPDEQFF. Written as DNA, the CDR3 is TGTGCCAGCAGTCGACAGGGGTATCCCGATGAGCAGTTCTTC.

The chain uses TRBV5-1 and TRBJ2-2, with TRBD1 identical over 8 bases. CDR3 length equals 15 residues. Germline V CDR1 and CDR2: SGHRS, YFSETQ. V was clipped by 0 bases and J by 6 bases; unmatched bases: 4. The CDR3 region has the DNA TGCGCCAGCAGCTTGGTACAGGGGGGATCCGGGGAGCTGTTTTTT. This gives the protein CASSLVQGGSGELFF.

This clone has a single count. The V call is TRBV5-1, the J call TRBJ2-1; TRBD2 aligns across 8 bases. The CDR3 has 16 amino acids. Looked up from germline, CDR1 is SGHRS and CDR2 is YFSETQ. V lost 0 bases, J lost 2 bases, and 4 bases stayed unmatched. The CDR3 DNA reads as TGCGCCAGCAGCTTGGCCGGCGGGGGGCCCTACAATGAGCAGTTCTTC. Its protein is CASSLAGGGPYNEQFF. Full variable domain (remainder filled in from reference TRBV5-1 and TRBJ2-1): KAGVTQTPRYLIKTRGQQVTLSCSPISGHRSVSWYQQTPGQGLQFLFEYFSETQRNKGNFPGRFSGRQFSNSRSEMNVSTLELGDSALYLCASSLAGGGPYNEQFFGPGTRLTVL.

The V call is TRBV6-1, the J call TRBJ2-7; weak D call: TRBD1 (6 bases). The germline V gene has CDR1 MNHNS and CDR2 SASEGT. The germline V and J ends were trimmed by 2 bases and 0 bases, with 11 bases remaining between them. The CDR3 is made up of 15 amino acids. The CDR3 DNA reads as TGTGCCAGCAGTGAATCCACAGGGTCCTCCTACGAGCAGTACTTC. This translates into CASSESTGSSYEQYF.